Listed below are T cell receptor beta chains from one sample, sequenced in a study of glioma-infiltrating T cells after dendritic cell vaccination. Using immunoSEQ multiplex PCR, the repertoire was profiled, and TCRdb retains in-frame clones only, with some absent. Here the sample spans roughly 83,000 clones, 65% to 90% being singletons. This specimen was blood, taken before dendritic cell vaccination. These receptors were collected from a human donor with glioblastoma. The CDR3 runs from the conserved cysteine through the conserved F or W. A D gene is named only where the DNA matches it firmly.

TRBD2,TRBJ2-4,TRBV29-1,TGCAGCGTTGAGTTCCTCTTACTAGCGGGAGGGCCCGCAGCCAAAAACATTCAGTACTTC,CSVEFLLLAGGPAAKNIQYF
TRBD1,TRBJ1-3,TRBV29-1,TGCAGCGTTGAAGATCGCTTCGGGAGACAGGGGGCTGCAAACACCATATATTTT,CSVEDRFGRQGAANTIYF
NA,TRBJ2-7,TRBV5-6,TGTGCCAGCAGCTTGGATCACAGTCCCTACGAGCAGTACTTC,CASSLDHSPYEQYF
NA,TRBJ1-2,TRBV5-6,TGTGCCAGCAGCTTGTATGGGGGGAACTATGGCTACACCTTC,CASSLYGGNYGYTF
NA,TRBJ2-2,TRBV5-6,TGTGCCAGCAGCGTCCCCATTACTAGCAGATGGGAACCCGGGGAGCTGTTTTTT,CASSVPITSRWEPGELFF
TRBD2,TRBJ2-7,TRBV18,TGTGCCAGCTCGCCGGGGGACCTAACGACTAGCGGGAGTAACTACGAGCAGTACTTC,CASSPGDLTTSGSNYEQYF
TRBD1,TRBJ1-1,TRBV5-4,TGTGCCAGCACCCTGACAGGGTCAATGAACACTGAAGCTTTCTTT,CASTLTGSMNTEAFF
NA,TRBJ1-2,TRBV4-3,TGCGCCAGCAGCCAAGACGTGGAGAACTATGGCTACACCTTC,CASSQDVENYGYTF
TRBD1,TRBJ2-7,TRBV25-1,TGTGCCAGCAGTGGTGGGAACAGGGGATCCTACGAGCAGTACTTC,CASSGGNRGSYEQYF
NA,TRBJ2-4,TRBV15,TGTGCCACCAGCAGAGATCGTACTTTGAACATTCAGTACTTC,CATSRDRTLNIQYF